The 32 T cell receptor beta chains in this list originate from one sample, sequenced in a study of T cell changes during pregnancy in multiple sclerosis. Profiling relied on immunoSEQ multiplex PCR, and the TCRdb table lists in-frame clones only, not all of them. The sample gives some 74,000 clones, around 94% of which show up once; about 2.2% is in the top ten. This specimen consisted of peripheral blood, obtained before pregnancy. These TCRs come from a female donor with multiple sclerosis, enrolled in a pregnancy study.

V gene TRBV7-2 combines with J gene TRBJ2-2; perhaps TRBD2 as D (6 bases). The V end was cut by 5 bases, the J end by 4 bases, with 14 bases between. The CDR3 totals 15 residues. In germline, CDR1 is SGHTA, CDR2 FQGNSA. The CDR3: CASSPRLDGTGELFF. The CDR3 DNA reads as TGTGCCAGCAGCCCTCGACTAGATGGCACCGGGGAGCTGTTTTTT.

The chain employs TRBV11-3 and TRBJ1-5; TRBD1 might be the D (6 bases). The CDR3 length is 13 residues. Germline lookup yields CDR1 SGHNT and CDR2 YENEEA. V lost 2 bases to trimming and J lost 4 bases, with 6 bases between them. CDR3 in amino acids: CASSLQGNQPQHF. Written as DNA, the CDR3 is TGTGCCAGCAGCTTACAGGGGAATCAGCCCCAGCATTTT.

The chain links TRBV11-3 to TRBJ2-7; 9 nucleotides line up with TRBD1. There are 17 residues in the CDR3. Germline V CDR1 and CDR2: SGHNT, YENEEA. The junction had 16 bases not matched to a gene; V was cut back by 5 bases and J by 5 bases. In DNA, the CDR3 is TGTGCCAGCAGCGCCGGGCCCTACGGGACAGGGCATAACGAGCAGTACTTC. It yields the protein CASSAGPYGTGHNEQYF.

This chain connects TRBV7-6 to TRBJ1-2; 8 bases match TRBD1. The CDR3 is 15 residues long. The trim removed 1 base at V and 6 bases at J, leaving 7 bases unmatched. Germline-derived CDR1 and CDR2 are SGHVS and FNYEAQ. CDR3 sequence (DNA): TGTGCCAGCAGCTTAGTTACAGGGGGAGAACATGGCTACACCTTC. Amino acid sequence: CASSLVTGGEHGYTF.

J is TRBJ1-5 and V is TRBV6-6; D unclear. V lost 0 bases, J lost 4 bases, and 7 bases lay in between. Germline V gene lookup returns CDR1 MNHNY and CDR2 SVGAGI (reference sequence). There are 14 residues in the CDR3. The chain's CDR3 is CASSYSTGNQPQHF. CDR3 nucleotides: TGTGCCAGCAGTTACTCGACCGGGAATCAGCCCCAGCATTTT.

This chain links TRBV6-5 with TRBJ1-2; D call uncertain. This CDR3 comprises 13 residues. The germline V gene encodes CDR1 MNHEY and CDR2 SVGAGI. Trimming shortened V by 1 base and J by 6 bases, and 9 bases separated the two germline ends. In DNA, the CDR3 is TGTGCCAGCAGTTACTATAGAGGGAATGGCTACACCTTC. The encoded protein is CASSYYRGNGYTF.

V is TRBV15 and J is TRBJ2-1, with 9 bases matching TRBD1. V lost 4 bases and J lost 7; bases outside the gene matches: 5. The CDR3 contains 14 residues. Germline assignment: CDR1 LNHNV and CDR2 YYDKDF (reference sequence). CDR3 sequence (DNA): TGTGCCACCAGCATGGGGACAGGGCAAAATGAGCAGTTCTTC. Residues: CATSMGTGQNEQFF.

CDR3 amino acids: CASSVGGKYEQYF. The CDR3 nucleotides read TGTGCCAGCAGTGTTGGGGGGAAATACGAGCAGTACTTC. The V and J genes are TRBV2 and TRBJ2-7, with D perhaps TRBD2 (6 bases). Looked up from germline, CDR1 is SNHLY and CDR2 is FYNNEI. V lost 4 bases, J lost 4 bases, and 11 bases lay in between. The CDR3 contains 13 residues.

The chain links TRBV19 to TRBJ2-3, with D maybe TRBD2 (6 bases). V was trimmed by 5 bases and J by 4 bases, leaving 16 bases between them. Germline V lookup: CDR1 LNHDA, CDR2 SQIVND (reference sequence). The CDR3 has 15 amino acids. The CDR3 spells CASSPGWEVADTQYF. As DNA, the CDR3 is TGTGCCAGTAGTCCAGGTTGGGAGGTCGCAGATACGCAGTATTTT.

With regard to this clone: Additional DNA sequences in this sample encode the identical CDR3. The CDR3 DNA sequence: TGTGCCAGCAGTCAACGGGGACAGGGGAATGAGCAGTACTTC. Amino acid sequence: CASSQRGQGNEQYF. This chain uses TRBV2 with TRBJ2-7; 10 bases map to TRBD1. The junction had 8 bases not matched to a gene; V was cut back by 5 bases and J by 7 bases. Germline CDR1 SNHLY, CDR2 FYNNEI. The CDR3 has 14 residues. Full variable domain (rest looked up from reference TRBV2 and TRBJ2-7): EPEVTQTPSHQVTQMGQEVILRCVPISNHLYFYWYRQILGQKVEFLVSFYNNEISEKSEIFDDQFSVERPDGSNFTLKIRSTKLEDSAMYFCASSQRGQGNEQYFGPGTRLTVT.

The chain combines TRBV4-1 with TRBJ2-5, with TRBD2 identical over 8 bases. The CDR3 has 14 residues. V trimming: 3 bases; J trimming: 5 bases; junction bases outside the gene matches: 5. Germline V CDR1 and CDR2: MGHRA, YSYEKL. CDR3 coding DNA: TGCGCCAGCAGCCAGAGCGGGAGTAGTGAGACCCAGTACTTC. Encoded protein: CASSQSGSSETQYF.

As regards this clone: One junction end does not reproduce the germline sequence, and a read error may be involved. The chain employs TRBV19 and TRBJ2-3, with 10 bases identical to TRBD1. Germline V gene lookup returns CDR1 LNHDA and CDR2 SQIVND (reference sequence). There are 13 residues in the CDR3. The DNA of the CDR3 is TGTGCCAGTAGTATAGATGTCTGGGGACAGGGGCATTTT. Translated: CASSIDVWGQGHF. Filled out from reference TRBV19 and TRBJ2-3, the complete variable domain reads DGGITQSPKYLFRKEGQNVTLSCEQNLNHDAMYWYRQDPGQGLRLIYYSQIVNDFQKGDIAEGYSVSREKKESFPLTVTSAQKNPTAFYLCASSIDVWGQGHFGPGTRLTVL.

The chain combines TRBV6-6 with TRBJ1-1; D unresolved. The V end lost 7 bases, the J end lost 8 bases, and 11 bases lay between the germline ends. The CDR3 sequence is 11 residues long. The V gene's germline CDR1 is MNHNY and CDR2 SVGAGI (reference sequence). DNA of the CDR3: TGTGCCAGCACCCCCGGGGTGGAAGCTTTCTTT. Residues: CASTPGVEAFF.

The chain employs TRBV9 and TRBJ2-1, with 13 bases that match TRBD2. CDR1 and CDR2 from the germline V gene are SGDLS and YYNGEE. Trimming removed 6 bases from V and 5 bases from J; junction bases left unmatched: 11. The CDR3 runs 17 residues. The CDR3 spells CASTLGLAGVLDNEQFF. In nucleotides, the CDR3 is TGTGCCAGCACCCTAGGACTAGCGGGAGTATTGGACAATGAGCAGTTCTTC.

The gene calls are TRBV7-9 and TRBJ2-5; D is ambiguous. CDR3 length: 13 amino acids. Between the trimmed V and J ends, which lost 1 base and 5 bases, there was a span of 8 bases. Germline V gives CDR1 SEHNR, CDR2 FQNEAQ (reference sequence). This CDR3 is CASSLVLAETQYF. The CDR3 nucleotides are TGTGCCAGCAGCTTAGTATTAGCTGAGACCCAGTACTTC.

This rearrangement joins TRBV7-2 to TRBJ2-7, with a possible D match to TRBD2 (6 bases). Trimming pared 1 base from V and 3 bases from J, leaving 10 bases between. CDR3 length equals 14 residues. Looked up from germline, CDR1 is SGHTA and CDR2 is FQGNSA. CDR3 DNA sequence: TGTGCCAGCAGCTTAGGCGGGACTGTCTACGAGCAGTACTTC. This translates into CASSLGGTVYEQYF.

This chain connects TRBV5-1 to TRBJ1-2, with TRBD1 identical over 7 bases. CDR1 is SGHRS and CDR2 is YFSETQ in the germline V gene. The CDR3 contains 14 residues. J was trimmed by 7 bases and V by 4 bases; bases with no gene match: 10. CDR3 sequence reads: CASSGGGAKGGYTF. The DNA for the CDR3 is TGCGCCAGCAGCGGAGGGGGCGCTAAGGGTGGCTACACCTTC.

The V and J genes are TRBV11-2 and TRBJ1-3, with TRBD1 as a possible D gene (6 bases). Germline V CDR1 and CDR2: SGHAT, FQNNGV. The CDR3 consists of 15 residues. The germline V and J ends were trimmed by 4 bases and 0 bases, with 10 bases remaining between them. As DNA, the CDR3 is TGTGCCAGCAGCTCACAAGGGGGCTCTGGAAACACCATATATTTT. This codes for CASSSQGGSGNTIYF.

The chain has TRBV5-1 and TRBJ2-5; D ambiguous. From germline, CDR1 is SGHRS and CDR2 YFSETQ. V dropped 5 bases and J dropped 2 bases, with 7 bases sitting between them. The CDR3 loop spans 12 amino acids. The CDR3 bases are TGCGCCAGCAGAAATCCGCAAGAGACCCAGTACTTC. Protein: CASRNPQETQYF.

This clone appeared a few times. The same CDR3 also results from other DNA sequences found in this sample. This rearrangement joins TRBV11-3 to TRBJ1-3; 9 bases line up with TRBD1. This CDR3 is 15 amino acids long. Germline CDR1 SGHNT, CDR2 YENEEA. Trimming removed 5 bases from V and 2 bases from J; junction bases left unmatched: 4. CDR3 sequence reads: CASSPGQGPGNTIYF. DNA for the CDR3: TGTGCCAGCAGCCCCGGACAGGGGCCTGGAAACACCATATATTTT.

The rearrangement joins TRBV5-4 to TRBJ2-1; D possibly corresponds to TRBD1 (7 bases). Trimming shortened V by 0 bases and J by 9 bases, and 13 bases separated the two germline ends. The CDR3 length is 14 residues. Per germline, CDR1 SGHNT and CDR2 YYREEE (reference sequence). Here the CDR3 reads CASSLVRGASEQFF. The CDR3 region has the DNA TGTGCCAGCAGCTTGGTCAGGGGGGCGAGTGAGCAGTTCTTC.

The chain couples TRBV27 to TRBJ2-7, with TRBD1 identical over 7 bases. Losses at the gene ends were 6 bases for V and 0 bases for J; bases not matched to a gene: 5. CDR3 size: 14 residues. Germline loops: CDR1 MNHEY, CDR2 SMNVEV (reference sequence). This chain's CDR3 is CASRDTGASYEQYF. The DNA of the CDR3 is TGTGCCAGCAGGGACACAGGGGCCTCCTACGAGCAGTACTTC.

The chain is built from TRBV5-1 and TRBJ1-1; D is uncertain. Trimming took 4 bases from V and 10 from J, leaving 14 bases between them. Germline CDR1 and CDR2: SGHRS and YFSETQ. This CDR3 spans 12 amino acids. DNA of the CDR3: TGCGCCAGCAGCCATCGGGTCGGAACAGCTTTCTTT. Translating it yields CASSHRVGTAFF.

This chain links TRBV19 with TRBJ2-3; the D gene is possibly TRBD2 (6 bases). CDR3 length equals 16 residues. Trimming pared 5 bases from V and 2 bases from J, leaving 17 bases between. The germline V gene has CDR1 LNHDA and CDR2 SQIVND (reference sequence). The CDR3 bases are TGTGCCAGTAGTGGGCTAGCGAGCGACTTCACAGATACGCAGTATTTT. It codes for CASSGLASDFTDTQYF.

The J gene is TRBJ1-1, the V gene TRBV5-4, with no clear D. CDR1 and CDR2 (germline): SGHNT, YYREEE (reference sequence). The CDR3 covers 12 residues. V shed 6 bases and J shed 11 bases, with 17 bases lying between them. CDR3 bases: TGTGCCAGCACCTCTCCCCGCCTGAGGGCTTTCTTT. It is translated as CASTSPRLRAFF.

The CDR3, as DNA: TGTGCCAGCAGCCCCCAGGGCCCATTACCGCTGTTTTTT. It is translated as CASSPQGPLPLFF. The V call is TRBV7-9, the J call TRBJ2-2; tentative D call: TRBD1 (5 bases). The V and J ends lost 5 bases and 13 bases respectively, with 17 bases between them. This CDR3 has 13 residues. Germline V gene lookup returns CDR1 SEHNR and CDR2 FQNEAQ (reference sequence).

J is TRBJ2-1 and V is TRBV5-1; weak D call: TRBD2 (6 bases). Deletions cut 4 bases from V and 2 bases from J, with 10 bases between. The CDR3 contains 14 residues. Germline-derived CDR1 and CDR2 are SGHRS and YFSETQ. CDR3 nucleotides: TGCGCCAGCAGCATGGGACTTACCTACAATGAGCAGTTCTTC. This gives the protein CASSMGLTYNEQFF.

The V gene is TRBV16, the J gene TRBJ2-2; 7 bases align to TRBD2. CDR1 and CDR2 (germline): KGHSY, FQNENV. Germline trimming cut 3 bases from V and 2 bases from J; bases unmatched to any gene: 9. The CDR3 consists of 17 residues. CDR3 region: CASSHEASGLNTGELFF. CDR3 nucleotide sequence: TGTGCCAGCAGCCACGAGGCTAGCGGCCTTAACACCGGGGAGCTGTTTTTT.

V gene TRBV27 combines with J gene TRBJ1-1; TRBD1 might be the D (5 bases). V dropped 3 bases and J dropped 5 bases, with 10 bases sitting between them. Germline V gene sequence: CDR1 MNHEY, CDR2 SMNVEV (reference sequence). The CDR3 has 13 amino acids. The CDR3 loop is CASSFTGVTEAFF. CDR3 DNA sequence: TGTGCCAGCAGTTTTACGGGGGTGACTGAAGCTTTCTTT.

This chain connects TRBV7-9 to TRBJ2-7; TRBD2 is a possible D gene (6 bases). The CDR3 has 13 residues. Deletions cut 8 bases from V and 2 bases from J, with 13 bases between. The V gene's germline CDR1 is SEHNR and CDR2 FQNEAQ (reference sequence). The CDR3 sequence: CASRPGLTYEQYF. The DNA of the CDR3 is TGTGCCAGCCGCCCCGGACTAACCTACGAGCAGTACTTC.

The chain links TRBV6-5 to TRBJ2-4; TRBD1 matches at 7 bases. CDR3 length: 13 residues. Trimming removed 6 bases from V and 9 bases from J; junction bases left unmatched: 8. Germline loops: CDR1 MNHEY, CDR2 SVGAGI. CDR3: CASRVTGNSIQYF. CDR3 nucleotide sequence: TGTGCCAGCAGGGTGACAGGGAATAGCATTCAGTACTTC.

The J gene is TRBJ2-7, the V gene TRBV21-1; no check of the table's D call, TRBD2, against the DNA was made. TRBV21-1 is a pseudogene locus. The CDR3 totals 14 residues. Here the CDR3 reads CASRKMTSGYEQYF. The CDR3 DNA reads TGTGCCAGCAGGAAAATGACTAGCGGCTACGAGCAGTACTTC.